The TCR beta chain under discussion was sequenced for a study of blood T cell repertoires in COVID-19. About the research overall: The cDNA or gDNA used as material had been derived from T cells, B-cell-depleted T cells, or PBMCs.

Between the trimmed V and J ends, which lost 5 bases and 8 bases, there was a span of 16 bases. The CDR3 runs to 14 residues. CDR1 is SGHAT, CDR2 FQDESV, per germline (reference sequence). Participants' own reports of clinical history determined their cohort assignment. Using immunoSEQ multiplex PCR, the repertoire was profiled, and TCRdb retains in-frame clones only, with some absent. Of under 350,000 clones in the sample, around nine tenths are singletons; the top ten hold 1.5% to 2%. The sequence was collected from a woman in her sixties or seventies who had recovered from COVID-19. Sequencing was performed on PBMCs or T cells enriched from blood (not recorded which). The chain is built from TRBV11-1 and TRBJ1-3, with D perhaps TRBD1 (6 bases). For the CDR3, the DNA is TGTGCCAGCAGCCGCACGACAGGTCTGGACACCATATATTTT. This encodes CASSRTTGLDTIYF.